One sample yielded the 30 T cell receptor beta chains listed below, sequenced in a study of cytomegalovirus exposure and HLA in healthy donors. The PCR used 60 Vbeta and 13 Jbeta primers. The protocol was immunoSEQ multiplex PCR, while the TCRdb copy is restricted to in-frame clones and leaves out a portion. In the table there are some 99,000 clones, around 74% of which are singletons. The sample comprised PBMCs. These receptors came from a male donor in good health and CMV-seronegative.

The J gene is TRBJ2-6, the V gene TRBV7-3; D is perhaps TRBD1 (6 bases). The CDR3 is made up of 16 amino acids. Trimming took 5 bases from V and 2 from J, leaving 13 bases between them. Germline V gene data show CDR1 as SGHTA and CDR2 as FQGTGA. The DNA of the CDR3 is TGTGCCAGCAGCGAACAGGGCATAGCTGGGGCCAACGTCCTGACTTTC. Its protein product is CASSEQGIAGANVLTF.

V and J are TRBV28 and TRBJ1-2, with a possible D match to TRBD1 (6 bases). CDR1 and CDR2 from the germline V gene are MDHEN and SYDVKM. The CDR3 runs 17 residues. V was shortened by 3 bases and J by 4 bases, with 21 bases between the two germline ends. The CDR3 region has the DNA TGTGCCAGCAGTTTGTTTTCGGACAGACTGCGCGTCTATGGCTACACCTTC. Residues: CASSLFSDRLRVYGYTF.

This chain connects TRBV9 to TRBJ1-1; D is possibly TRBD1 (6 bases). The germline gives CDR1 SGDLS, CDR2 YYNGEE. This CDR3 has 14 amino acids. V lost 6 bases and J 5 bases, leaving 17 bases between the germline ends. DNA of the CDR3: TGTGCCAGCACCTTAGAGGGGGGGAATACTGAAGCTTTCTTT. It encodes CASTLEGGNTEAFF.

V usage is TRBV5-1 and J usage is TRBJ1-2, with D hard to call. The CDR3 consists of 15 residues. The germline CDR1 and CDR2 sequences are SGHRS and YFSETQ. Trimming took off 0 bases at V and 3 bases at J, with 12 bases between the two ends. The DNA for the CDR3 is TGCGCCAGCAGCTTGGTTAGCGGTGAGCACTATGGCTACACCTTC. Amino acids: CASSLVSGEHYGYTF.

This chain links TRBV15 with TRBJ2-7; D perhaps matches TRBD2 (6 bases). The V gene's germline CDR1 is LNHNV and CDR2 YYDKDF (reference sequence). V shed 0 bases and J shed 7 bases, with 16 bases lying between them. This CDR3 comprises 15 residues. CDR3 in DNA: TGTGCCACCAGCAGAGATCTCGCGGGGTTGAGAGAGCAGTACTTC. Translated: CATSRDLAGLREQYF.

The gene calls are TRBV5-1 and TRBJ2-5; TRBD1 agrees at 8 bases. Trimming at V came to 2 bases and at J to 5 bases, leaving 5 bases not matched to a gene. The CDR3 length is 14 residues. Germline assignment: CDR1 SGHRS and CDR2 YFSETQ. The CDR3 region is CASSFQGARETQYF. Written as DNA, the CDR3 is TGCGCCAGCAGCTTCCAGGGGGCTCGCGAGACCCAGTACTTC.

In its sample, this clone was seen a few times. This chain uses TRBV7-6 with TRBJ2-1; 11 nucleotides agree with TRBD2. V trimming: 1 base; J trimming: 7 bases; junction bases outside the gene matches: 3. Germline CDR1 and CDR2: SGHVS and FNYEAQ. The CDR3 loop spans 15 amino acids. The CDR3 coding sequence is TGTGCCAGCAGCTTAGATAGCGGGAGGGATAATGAGCAGTTCTTC. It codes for CASSLDSGRDNEQFF.

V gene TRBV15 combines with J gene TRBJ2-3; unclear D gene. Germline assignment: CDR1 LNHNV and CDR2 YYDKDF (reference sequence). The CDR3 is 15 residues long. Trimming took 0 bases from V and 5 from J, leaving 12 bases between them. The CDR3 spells CATSRDLQLLDTQYF. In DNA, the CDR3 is TGTGCCACCAGCAGAGATCTCCAACTATTAGATACGCAGTATTTT.

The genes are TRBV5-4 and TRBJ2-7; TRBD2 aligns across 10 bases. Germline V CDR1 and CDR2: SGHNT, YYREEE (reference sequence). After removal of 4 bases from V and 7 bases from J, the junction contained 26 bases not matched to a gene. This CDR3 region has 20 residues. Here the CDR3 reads CASSAPTSGASGSTGLEQYF. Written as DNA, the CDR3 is TGTGCCAGCAGCGCGCCCACCTCGGGGGCTAGCGGGAGTACGGGCTTAGAGCAGTACTTC.

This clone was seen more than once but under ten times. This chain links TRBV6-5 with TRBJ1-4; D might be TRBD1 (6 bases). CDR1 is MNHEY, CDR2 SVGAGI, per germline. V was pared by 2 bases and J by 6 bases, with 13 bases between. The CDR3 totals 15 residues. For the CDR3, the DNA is TGTGCCAGCAGTTACATGGGGGCTGGGGATGAAAAACTGTTTTTT. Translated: CASSYMGAGDEKLFF.

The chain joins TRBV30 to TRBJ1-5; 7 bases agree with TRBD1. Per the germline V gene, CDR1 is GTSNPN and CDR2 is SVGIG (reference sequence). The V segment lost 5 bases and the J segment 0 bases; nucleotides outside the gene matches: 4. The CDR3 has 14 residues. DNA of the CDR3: TGTGCCTGGGGGCAGGGGGATAGCAATCAGCCCCAGCATTTT. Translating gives CAWGQGDSNQPQHF.

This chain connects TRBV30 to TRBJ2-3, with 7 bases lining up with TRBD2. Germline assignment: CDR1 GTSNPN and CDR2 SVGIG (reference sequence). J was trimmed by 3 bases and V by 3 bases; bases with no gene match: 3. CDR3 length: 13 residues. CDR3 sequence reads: CAWSHSGTDTQYF. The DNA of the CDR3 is TGTGCCTGGAGCCATAGCGGGACAGATACGCAGTATTTT.

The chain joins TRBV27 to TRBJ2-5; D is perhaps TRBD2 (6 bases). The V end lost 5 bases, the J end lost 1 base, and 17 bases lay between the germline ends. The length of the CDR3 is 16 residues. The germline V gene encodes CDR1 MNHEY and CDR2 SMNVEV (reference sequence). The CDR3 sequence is CASSPRLVSSQETQYF. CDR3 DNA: TGTGCCAGCAGTCCGAGACTAGTTTCGAGCCAAGAGACCCAGTACTTC.

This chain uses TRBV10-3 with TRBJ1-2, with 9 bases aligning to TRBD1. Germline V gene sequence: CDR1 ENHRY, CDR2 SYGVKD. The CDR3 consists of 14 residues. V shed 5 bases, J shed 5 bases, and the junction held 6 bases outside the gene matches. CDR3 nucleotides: TGTGCCATCAGTTCCGGGACAGGGTCGTATGGCTACACCTTC. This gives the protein CAISSGTGSYGYTF.

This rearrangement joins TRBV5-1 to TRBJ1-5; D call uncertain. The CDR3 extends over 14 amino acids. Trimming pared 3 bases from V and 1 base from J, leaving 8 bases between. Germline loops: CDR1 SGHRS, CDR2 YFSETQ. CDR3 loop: CASSSGVSNQPQHF. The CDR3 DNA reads TGCGCCAGCAGCTCCGGGGTGAGCAATCAGCCCCAGCATTTT.

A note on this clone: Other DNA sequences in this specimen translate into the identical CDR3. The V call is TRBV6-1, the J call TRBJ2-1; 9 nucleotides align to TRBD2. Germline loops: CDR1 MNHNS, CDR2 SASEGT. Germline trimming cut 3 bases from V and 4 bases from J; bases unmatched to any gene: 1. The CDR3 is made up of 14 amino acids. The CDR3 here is CASSEAGGYNEQFF. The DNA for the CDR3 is TGTGCCAGCAGTGAGGCGGGGGGGTACAATGAGCAGTTCTTC.

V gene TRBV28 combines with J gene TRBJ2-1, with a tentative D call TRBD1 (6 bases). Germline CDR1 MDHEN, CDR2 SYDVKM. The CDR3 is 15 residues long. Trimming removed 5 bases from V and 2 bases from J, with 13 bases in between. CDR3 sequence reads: CASSPSGAPYNEQFF. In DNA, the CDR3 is TGTGCCAGCAGTCCTTCAGGGGCCCCCTACAATGAGCAGTTCTTC.

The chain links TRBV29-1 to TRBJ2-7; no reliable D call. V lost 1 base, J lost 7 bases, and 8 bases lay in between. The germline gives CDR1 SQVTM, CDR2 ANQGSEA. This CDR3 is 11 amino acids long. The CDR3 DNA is TGCAGCGTTGAAGTCGGTCGGGAGCAGTACTTC. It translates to CSVEVGREQYF.

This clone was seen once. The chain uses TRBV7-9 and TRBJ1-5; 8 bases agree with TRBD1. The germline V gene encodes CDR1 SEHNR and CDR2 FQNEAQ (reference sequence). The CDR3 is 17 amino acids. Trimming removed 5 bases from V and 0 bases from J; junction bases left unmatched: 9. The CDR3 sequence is CASSIDRGSDSNQPQHF. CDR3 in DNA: TGTGCCAGCAGCATCGACAGGGGATCGGATAGCAATCAGCCCCAGCATTTT.

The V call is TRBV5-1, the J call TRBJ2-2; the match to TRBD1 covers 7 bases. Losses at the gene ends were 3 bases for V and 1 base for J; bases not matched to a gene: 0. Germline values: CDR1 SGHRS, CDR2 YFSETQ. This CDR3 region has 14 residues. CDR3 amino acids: CASSWTGNTGELFF. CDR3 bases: TGCGCCAGCAGCTGGACAGGGAACACCGGGGAGCTGTTTTTT.

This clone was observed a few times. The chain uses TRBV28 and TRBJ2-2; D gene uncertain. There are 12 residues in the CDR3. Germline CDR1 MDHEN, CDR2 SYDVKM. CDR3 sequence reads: CTVHTNTGELFF. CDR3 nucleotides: TGTACCGTGCACACGAACACCGGGGAGCTGTTTTTT.

CDR3 loop: CASSLASVYEQYF. The DNA for the CDR3 is TGTGCCAGCAGCTTAGCTAGCGTCTACGAGCAGTACTTC. V gene TRBV7-9 combines with J gene TRBJ2-5, with D possibly TRBD2 on 5 matching bases. The tail of the sequence fits TRBJ2-7 better, so the J call may be wrong. The CDR3 loop spans 13 amino acids. Germline V lookup: CDR1 SEHNR, CDR2 FQNEAQ (reference sequence).

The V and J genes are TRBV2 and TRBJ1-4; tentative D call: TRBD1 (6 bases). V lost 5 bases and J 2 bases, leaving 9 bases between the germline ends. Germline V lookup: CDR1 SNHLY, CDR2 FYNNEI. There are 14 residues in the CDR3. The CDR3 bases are TGTGCCAGCAGTCACAGGGTTACTAATGAAAAACTGTTTTTT. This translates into CASSHRVTNEKLFF.

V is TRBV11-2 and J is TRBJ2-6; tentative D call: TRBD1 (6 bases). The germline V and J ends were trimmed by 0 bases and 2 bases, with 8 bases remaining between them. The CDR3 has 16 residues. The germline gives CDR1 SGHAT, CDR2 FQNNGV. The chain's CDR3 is CASSLEGATGANVLTF. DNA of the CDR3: TGTGCCAGCAGCTTAGAGGGGGCAACTGGGGCCAACGTCCTGACTTTC.

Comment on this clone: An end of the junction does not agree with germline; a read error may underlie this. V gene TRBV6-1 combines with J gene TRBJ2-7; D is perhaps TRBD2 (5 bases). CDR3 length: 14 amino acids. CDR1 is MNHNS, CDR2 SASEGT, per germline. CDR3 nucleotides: TGTGCCAGCAGTGAAGGGGAGTGGCATAGGAACACGCACTTC. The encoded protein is CASSEGEWHRNTHF.

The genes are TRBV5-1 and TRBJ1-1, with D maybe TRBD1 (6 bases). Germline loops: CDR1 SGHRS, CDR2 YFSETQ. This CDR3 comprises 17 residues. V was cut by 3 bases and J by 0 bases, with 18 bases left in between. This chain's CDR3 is CASSSATDSAMNTEAFF. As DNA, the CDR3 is TGCGCCAGCAGCTCGGCGACGGACAGCGCGATGAACACTGAAGCTTTCTTT.

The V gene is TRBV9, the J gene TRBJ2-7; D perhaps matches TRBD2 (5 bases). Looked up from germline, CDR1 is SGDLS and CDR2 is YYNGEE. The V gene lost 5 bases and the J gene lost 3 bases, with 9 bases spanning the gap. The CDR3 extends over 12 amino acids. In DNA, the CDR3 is TGTGCCAGCAGTCGGGATGACTACGAGCAGTACTTC. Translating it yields CASSRDDYEQYF.

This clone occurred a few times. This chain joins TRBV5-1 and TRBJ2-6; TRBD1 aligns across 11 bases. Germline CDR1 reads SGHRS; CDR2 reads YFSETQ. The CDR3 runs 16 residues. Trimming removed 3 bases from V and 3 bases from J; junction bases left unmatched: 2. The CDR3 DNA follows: TGCGCCAGCAGCTGGACAGGGGGCGGTGGGGCCAACGTCCTGACTTTC. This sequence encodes CASSWTGGGGANVLTF. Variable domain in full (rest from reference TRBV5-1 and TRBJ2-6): KAGVTQTPRYLIKTRGQQVTLSCSPISGHRSVSWYQQTPGQGLQFLFEYFSETQRNKGNFPGRFSGRQFSNSRSEMNVSTLELGDSALYLCASSWTGGGGANVLTFGAGSRLTVL.

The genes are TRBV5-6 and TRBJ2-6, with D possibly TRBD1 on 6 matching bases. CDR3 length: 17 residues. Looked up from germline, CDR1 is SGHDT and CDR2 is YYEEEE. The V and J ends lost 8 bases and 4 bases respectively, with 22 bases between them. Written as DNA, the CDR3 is TGTGCCAGTAACCACCTGGGACACAGTCCCGGGGCCAACGTCCTGACTTTC. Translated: CASNHLGHSPGANVLTF.

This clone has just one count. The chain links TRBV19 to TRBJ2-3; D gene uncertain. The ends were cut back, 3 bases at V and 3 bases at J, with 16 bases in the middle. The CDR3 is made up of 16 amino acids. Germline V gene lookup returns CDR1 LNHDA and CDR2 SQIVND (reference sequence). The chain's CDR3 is CASSISASAATDTQYF. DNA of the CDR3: TGTGCCAGTAGTATTTCGGCTAGTGCGGCTACAGATACGCAGTATTTT.